This TCR beta chain was found in a study of shared clonotypes between healthy human individuals. This clone was found once. The CDR3 sequence is 16 residues long. V lost 2 bases and J lost 4, with 14 bases in between. Germline-derived CDR1 and CDR2 are SGHDN and FVKESK. Measured with immunoSEQ multiplex PCR; TCRdb has only the in-frame clones, and not every one. The sample shows around 2.5 million clones, 93% of them seen only once. The sequence derives from a man between 18 and 35 years old in good health. Some clones in this sample may be carry-over from other donors' samples. The specimen was naive CD4+ T cells from PBMCs. The sample's subset: CD45RA+ positively selected. The chain uses TRBV14 and TRBJ2-2, with D uncertain. The CDR3 coding sequence is TGTGCCAGCAGCCAACAGAGTAGTAGTCGCACCGGGGAGCTGTTTTTT. It is translated as CASSQQSSSRTGELFF.